These 14 T cell receptor beta chains originate from one sample sequenced in a study of CD8+ T cells in alopecia areata. Sequencing relied on a cDNA template that was reverse transcribed from extracted RNA. Here immunoSEQ multiplex PCR was the method, and the copy in TCRdb shows in-frame clones only, minus some. Of 120,000 or so clones detected, approximately 47% appear once; the ten largest clones hold 8% to 11%. Sequencing used NKG2D-low CD8+ T cells sorted from blood. The origin of the receptors is a human donor with alopecia areata.

This clone was recorded once. This chain connects TRBV5-1 to TRBJ2-5; TRBD2 matches 7 bases. CDR1 is SGHRS and CDR2 is YFSETQ in the germline V gene. This CDR3 is built from 17 residues. The J segment lost 7 bases and the V segment lost 4 bases, leaving 19 bases of the junction unmatched. CDR3 sequence (DNA): TGCGCCAGCAGCCGTACTGGACTAAGCGGGACTCTCGGGACCCAGTACTTC. This encodes CASSRTGLSGTLGTQYF.

V gene TRBV4-1 combines with J gene TRBJ2-1; D is uncertain. This CDR3 comprises 11 residues. V was cut by 0 bases and J by 9 bases, with 3 bases left in between. The germline V gene has CDR1 MGHRA and CDR2 YSYEKL. The CDR3 loop reads CASSQDGEQFF. The DNA of the CDR3 is TGCGCCAGCAGCCAAGACGGTGAGCAGTTCTTC.

This chain uses TRBV29-1 with TRBJ2-7; 12 nucleotides agree with TRBD2. V lost 2 bases to trimming and J lost 0 bases; unmatched junction nucleotides: 5. The germline gives CDR1 SQVTM, CDR2 ANQGSEA. This CDR3 contains 16 residues. CDR3 in DNA: TGCAGCGTTGAAACCCCGACTAGCGGGAGCTCCTACGAGCAGTACTTC. Translated: CSVETPTSGSSYEQYF.

The gene calls are TRBV29-1 and TRBJ2-7; 7 nucleotides agree with TRBD1. Germline CDR1 is SQVTM and CDR2 is ANQGSEA. After removal of 5 bases from V and 0 bases from J, the junction contained 7 bases not matched to a gene. CDR3 length equals 14 residues. CDR3 nucleotide sequence: TGCAGCGTTCGTCCGGGACAGTCCTCCTACGAGCAGTACTTC. It is translated as CSVRPGQSSYEQYF.

The CDR3 loop is CASSSHRLGGSVNEQFF. The CDR3 region has the DNA TGTGCCAGCAGCTCTCACAGGTTGGGCGGGAGCGTTAATGAGCAGTTCTTC. This chain uses TRBV7-9 with TRBJ2-1; TRBD2 matches at 7 bases. The CDR3 has 17 amino acids. Per germline, CDR1 SEHNR and CDR2 FQNEAQ (reference sequence). V shed 4 bases and J 7 bases; nucleotides not matched to a gene: 16.

This clone was detected a few times. This chain uses TRBV27 with TRBJ1-2, with D unresolved. Trimming left V 5 bases short and J 0 bases short, with 16 bases between. The CDR3 is 16 residues long. CDR1 and CDR2 (germline): MNHEY, SMNVEV (reference sequence). CDR3 loop: CASSPSPDRPNYGYTF. CDR3 DNA sequence: TGTGCCAGCAGTCCCTCCCCGGACCGTCCTAACTATGGCTACACCTTC.

V gene TRBV11-2 combines with J gene TRBJ2-7; 8 bases agree with TRBD1. J lost 0 bases, V lost 3 bases, and 4 bases had no gene match. CDR1 and CDR2 (germline): SGHAT, FQNNGV. The CDR3 consists of 15 residues. CDR3 region: CASSFRTGSSYEQYF. For the CDR3, the DNA is TGTGCCAGCAGCTTTAGGACAGGGAGCTCCTACGAGCAGTACTTC.

As for this clone: This sample also contains other DNA sequences that code for the same CDR3. The chain uses TRBV29-1 and TRBJ1-2; D ambiguous. Per germline, CDR1 SQVTM and CDR2 ANQGSEA. CDR3 length: 12 amino acids. Between the trimmed V and J ends, which lost 3 bases and 7 bases, there was a span of 12 bases. The chain's CDR3 is CSVEEGRGGYTF. In DNA form, the CDR3 reads TGCAGCGTTGAGGAAGGGAGAGGTGGCTACACCTTC. The full variable domain, rest sourced from reference TRBV29-1 and TRBJ1-2, is SAVISQKPSRDICQRGTSLTIQCQVDSQVTMMFWYRQQPGQSLTLIATANQGSEATYESGFVIDKFPISRPNLTFSTLTVSNMSPEDSSIYLCSVEEGRGGYTFGSGTRLTVV.

The genes are TRBV25-1 and TRBJ2-2; D uncertain. CDR3 size: 13 residues. Germline assignment: CDR1 MGHDK and CDR2 SYGVNS. The V end lost 1 base, the J end lost 2 bases, and 2 bases lay between the germline ends. The CDR3 coding sequence is TGTGCCAGCAGTGAATTTAACACCGGGGAGCTGTTTTTT. Its translation: CASSEFNTGELFF.

The chain employs TRBV9 and TRBJ2-3, with D possibly matching TRBD2 (7 bases). CDR1 and CDR2 (germline): SGDLS, YYNGEE. The CDR3 extends over 19 amino acids. V lost 4 bases and J lost 0, with 24 bases in between. The CDR3, as DNA: TGTGCCAGCAGCTCAGGTCTTCTTCGAGCGGGACAAAGCACAGATACGCAGTATTTT. Translation gives CASSSGLLRAGQSTDTQYF.

Only a few counts were recorded for this clone. The chain joins TRBV29-1 to TRBJ2-5, with 8 bases aligning to TRBD1. Trimming took 3 bases from V and 0 from J; bases not matched to a gene: 6. Germline V gene data show CDR1 as SQVTM and CDR2 as ANQGSEA. CDR3 length: 15 amino acids. DNA of the CDR3: TGCAGCGTTGAGGGACAGGAGCCGAACCAAGAGACCCAGTACTTC. This translates into CSVEGQEPNQETQYF.

This clone was counted a few times. The chain recombines TRBV30 with TRBJ1-1; the D is unclear. The V gene lost 0 bases and the J gene lost 5 bases, with 4 bases spanning the gap. This CDR3 comprises 11 residues. Germline-derived CDR1 and CDR2 are GTSNPN and SVGIG (reference sequence). The CDR3, as DNA: TGTGCCTGGAGTGTAGAAACTGAAGCTTTCTTT. This sequence encodes CAWSVETEAFF.

The chain carries TRBV4-1 and TRBJ2-3; unclear D gene. V lost 0 bases, J lost 2 bases, and 6 bases lay in between. CDR3 length: 14 residues. Germline V gene lookup returns CDR1 MGHRA and CDR2 YSYEKL. CDR3 residues: CASSQELPTDTQYF. The CDR3 coding sequence is TGCGCCAGCAGCCAAGAGCTACCCACAGATACGCAGTATTTT.

V gene TRBV29-1 combines with J gene TRBJ1-2, with D possibly being TRBD1 (5 bases). The V gene lost 3 bases and the J gene lost 8 bases, with 13 bases spanning the gap. Germline CDR1 reads SQVTM; CDR2 reads ANQGSEA. The CDR3 loop spans 12 amino acids. CDR3 in DNA: TGCAGCGTTGATGAGGGGCGGCGGGGCTACACCTTC. As protein: CSVDEGRRGYTF. The variable domain in full, completed from reference TRBV29-1 and TRBJ1-2, reads SAVISQKPSRDICQRGTSLTIQCQVDSQVTMMFWYRQQPGQSLTLIATANQGSEATYESGFVIDKFPISRPNLTFSTLTVSNMSPEDSSIYLCSVDEGRRGYTFGSGTRLTVV.